A selection of T cell receptor beta chains follows, all from one sample in a study of T cells expressing NK-cell markers. TCRdb reprocessed the 5' RACE reads and reports one entry per CDR3 protein, with no DNA. The table lists more than 250,000 distinct CDR3 sequences. Sequenced input: blood T cells: a sorted CD56 or NKG2C T cell subset, CD4+ or CD8+ T cells, or bulk PBMC T cells (not recorded which). The receptors here all came from a man younger than 35 in good health. Each CDR3 is given with its conserved first and last residue.

CDR3aa | j_gene | v_gene
CASSLVPGQAYEQYF | TRBJ2-7 | TRBV5-1
CASSSSWFALGGQFF | TRBJ2-1 | TRBV6-2/TRBV6-3
CASRDSLNQPQHF | TRBJ1-5 | TRBV10-2
CASGWNYGYTF | TRBJ1-2 | TRBV3-1
CASSPRDRGRQGYTF | TRBJ1-2 | TRBV5-1
CASSIGTVNTEAFF | TRBJ1-1 | TRBV12-3/TRBV12-4
CASSYSQTYNSPLHF | TRBJ1-6 | TRBV6-5
CASSPRIASYNEQFF | TRBJ2-1 | TRBV12-3/TRBV12-4
CASSEVAGGTVDTQYF | TRBJ2-3 | TRBV6-1
CASSVASGLAENEQFF | TRBJ2-1 | TRBV9
CASSLKDGETQYF | TRBJ2-5 | TRBV18
CSATELRGRETQYF | TRBJ2-5 | TRBV20-1
CASSTSGIDEQFF | TRBJ2-1 | TRBV11-3
CSVGRTGGAQETQYF | TRBJ2-5 | TRBV29-1
CSAHKPGQTGELFF | TRBJ2-2 | TRBV20-1
CASTTGLNSPLHF | TRBJ1-6 | TRBV6-1
CASSIRTSGSLTDTQYF | TRBJ2-3 | TRBV19
CASSRAGQPQETQYF | TRBJ2-5 | TRBV5-4
CASSYSVGVTGELFF | TRBJ2-2 | TRBV6-5
CASRPDRGASDTQYF | TRBJ2-3 | TRBV4-3
CASRPDRVSPEAFF | TRBJ1-1 | TRBV6-1
CATSRAGAILGAFF | TRBJ1-1 | TRBV15
CASSFLPRAAGYTF | TRBJ1-2 | TRBV5-6
CSVERIAGGYTQYF | TRBJ2-3 | TRBV29-1
CASSFPIRGGDTGELFF | TRBJ2-2 | TRBV7-8
CASSLPRDVETQYF | TRBJ2-5 | TRBV7-9
CASSYPTGEAQETQYF | TRBJ2-5 | TRBV28
CASSFWAHLTDTQYF | TRBJ2-3 | TRBV5-1
CATSDSPGPLPYIEQFF | TRBJ2-1 | TRBV24-1
CASSKGAEDNQPQHF | TRBJ1-5 | TRBV19
CASSFAAAQPYEQYF | TRBJ2-7 | TRBV6-1
CASSRTAGYYNEQFF | TRBJ2-1 | TRBV14
CASAKGQSLLSGANVLTF | TRBJ2-6 | TRBV3-1
CASHGSYNEQFF | TRBJ2-1 | TRBV5-1
CASSQALGDTQYF | TRBJ2-3 | TRBV3-1
CASSYSITGAADTQYF | TRBJ2-3 | TRBV6-5
CASSALSDQPQHF | TRBJ1-5 | TRBV9
CASKGPTYEQYF | TRBJ2-7 | TRBV2
CSVGLGETQYF | TRBJ2-5 | TRBV29-1
CATSRQGSYNEQFF | TRBJ2-1 | TRBV24-1
CSAYRDPNEKLFF | TRBJ1-4 | TRBV20-1
CASSLASQGNNQPQHF | TRBJ1-5 | TRBV7-2
CSVADGLLGNQPQHF | TRBJ1-5 | TRBV29-1
CASSLESPISYNEQFF | TRBJ2-1 | TRBV7-7
CASSPSAANTGELFF | TRBJ2-2 | TRBV18
CASSPRATGGIPWETQYF | TRBJ2-5 | TRBV7-6
CASRPLAGRTGELFF | TRBJ2-2 | TRBV6-1
CSVAYRGTNTEAFF | TRBJ1-1 | TRBV29-1
CASSLTAVNSPLHF | TRBJ1-6 | TRBV5-1
CATSESRILYNEQFF | TRBJ2-1 | TRBV24-1
CSASARQMNTEAFF | TRBJ1-1 | TRBV20-1
CASSALAGGPADTQYF | TRBJ2-3 | TRBV6-4
CASSLANGYNSPLHF | TRBJ1-6 | TRBV7-2